The present T cell receptor (beta chain) was sequenced within a study of T cell repertoires in ileal Crohn's disease. The CDR3 totals 14 residues. Germline V gives CDR1 SGHNT, CDR2 YENEEA. Trimming removed 5 bases at V and 6 bases at J, with 16 bases between. Data came from immunoSEQ multiplex PCR; TCRdb stores just in-frame clones and leaves some out. In the table there are fewer than 2,000 clones, under 90% of which are singletons. The specimen sequenced was ileal tissue. The chain recombines TRBV11-3 with TRBJ1-1, with a possible D match to TRBD1 (5 bases). The TCR originated in an adult with Crohn's disease. The CDR3 DNA reads TGTGCCAGCAGCCCGGGGGGGGACCTTTCTGAAGCTTTCTTT. Translation gives CASSPGGDLSEAFF. Supplemented by reference TRBV11-3 and TRBJ1-1, the full variable domain reads EAGVVQSPRYKIIEKKQPVAFWCNPISGHNTLYWYLQNLGQGPELLIRYENEEAVDDSQLPKDRFSAERLKGVDSTLKIQPAELGDSAVYLCASSPGGDLSEAFFGQGTRLTVV.